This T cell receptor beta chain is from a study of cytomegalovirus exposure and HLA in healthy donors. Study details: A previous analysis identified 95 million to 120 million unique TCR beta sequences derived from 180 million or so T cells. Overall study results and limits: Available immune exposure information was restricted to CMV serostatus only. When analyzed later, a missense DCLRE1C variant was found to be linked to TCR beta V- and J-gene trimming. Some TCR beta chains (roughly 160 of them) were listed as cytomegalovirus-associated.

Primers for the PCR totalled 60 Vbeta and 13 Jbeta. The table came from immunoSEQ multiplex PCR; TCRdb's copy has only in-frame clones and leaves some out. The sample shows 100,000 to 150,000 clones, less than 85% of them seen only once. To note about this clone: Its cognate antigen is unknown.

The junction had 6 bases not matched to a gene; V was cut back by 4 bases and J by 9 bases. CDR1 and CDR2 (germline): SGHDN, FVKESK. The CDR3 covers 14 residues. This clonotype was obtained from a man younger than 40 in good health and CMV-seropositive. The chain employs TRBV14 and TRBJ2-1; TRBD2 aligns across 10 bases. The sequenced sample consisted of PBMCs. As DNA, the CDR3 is TGTGCCAGCAGCCCAGCGGGGGGGCACAGTGAGCAGTTCTTC. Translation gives CASSPAGGHSEQFF.